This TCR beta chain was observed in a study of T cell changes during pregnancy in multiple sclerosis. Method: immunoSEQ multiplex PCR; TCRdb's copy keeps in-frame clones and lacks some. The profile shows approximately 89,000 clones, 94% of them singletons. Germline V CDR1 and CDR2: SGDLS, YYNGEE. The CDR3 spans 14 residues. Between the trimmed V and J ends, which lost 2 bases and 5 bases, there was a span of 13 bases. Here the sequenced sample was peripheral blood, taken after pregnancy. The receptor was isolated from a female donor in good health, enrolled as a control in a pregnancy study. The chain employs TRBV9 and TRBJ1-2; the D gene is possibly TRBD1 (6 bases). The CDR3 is CASSVAGEGYGYTF. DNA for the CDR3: TGTGCCAGCAGCGTGGCAGGGGAAGGGTATGGCTACACCTTC. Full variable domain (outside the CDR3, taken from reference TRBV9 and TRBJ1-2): DSGVTQTPKHLITATGQRVTLRCSPRSGDLSVYWYQQSLDQGLQFLIQYYNGEERAKGNILERFSAQQFPDLHSELNLSSLELGDSALYFCASSVAGEGYGYTFGSGTRLTVV.